Presented here are 26 T cell receptor beta chains from one specimen sequenced in a study of T-cell memory formation after mild COVID-19. One entry per CDR3 protein, called by TCRdb with MiXCR from the 5' RACE reads. The table lists hundreds of thousands of distinct CDR3 sequences, 17% of them singletons, with about 8.1% in the top ten. The sample consisted of PBMCs or a T cell subset sorted from them (not recorded which). These receptors came from an adult woman who had mild COVID-19 (a few samples of this study predate the infection). Cell type and time point are not known.

This chain joins TRBV15 and TRBJ2-7; tentative D call: TRBD1 (6 bases). Per the germline V gene, CDR1 is LNHNV and CDR2 is YYDKDF (reference sequence). This CDR3 has 15 amino acids. Trimming stripped 0 bases from V and 2 bases from J, with 11 bases between. The CDR3 region is CATSRDGRGPYEQYF. The DNA for the CDR3 is TGTGCCACCAGCAGAGATGGCAGGGGCCCCTACGAGCAGTACTTC.

The rearrangement uses TRBV28 and TRBJ2-3; the D gene is possibly TRBD1 (5 bases). Trimming removed 8 bases from V and 1 base from J, with 13 bases in between. This CDR3 contains 14 residues. The germline CDR1 and CDR2 sequences are MDHEN and SYDVKM. The CDR3 region is CASGEQDGTDTQYF. In DNA form, the CDR3 reads TGTGCCAGCGGGGAACAGGACGGCACAGATACGCAGTATTTT.

This clonotype was seen a few times. The chain joins TRBV6-5 to TRBJ2-6, with D perhaps matching TRBD1 (5 bases). The ends were cut back, 7 bases at V and 0 bases at J, with 16 bases in the middle. CDR1 and CDR2 from the germline V gene are MNHEY and SVGAGI. The length of the CDR3 is 17 residues. The CDR3 region has the DNA TGTGCCAGCACGGCAGGGATACTATACTCTGGGGCCAACGTCCTGACTTTC. This gives the protein CASTAGILYSGANVLTF.

This clonotype was counted a single time. The chain links TRBV6-1 to TRBJ1-1, with D uncertain. V was shortened by 1 base and J by 2 bases, with 8 bases between the two germline ends. CDR1 is MNHNS and CDR2 is SASEGT in the germline V gene. This CDR3 is built from 14 residues. The CDR3 sequence: CASSEEYLNTEAFF. The CDR3 nucleotides read TGTGCCAGCAGTGAAGAATACCTTAACACTGAAGCTTTCTTT.

This chain joins TRBV3-1 and TRBJ1-2, with TRBD1 matching 8 bases. The length of the CDR3 is 14 residues. Trimming cost V 5 bases and J 4 bases; bases outside gene matches: 6. CDR1 LGHDT and CDR2 YNNKEL come from the germline V gene (reference sequence). CDR3 loop: CASSFDRGGYGYTF. The CDR3 coding sequence is TGTGCCAGCAGCTTTGACAGGGGAGGCTATGGCTACACCTTC.

This clonotype was counted only a few times. V and J are TRBV14 and TRBJ2-5, with a weak D call TRBD2 (6 bases). The CDR3 length is 13 residues. CDR1 is SGHDN, CDR2 FVKESK, per germline. V dropped 0 bases and J dropped 7 bases, with 9 bases sitting between them. The CDR3, as DNA: TGTGCCAGCAGCCAAGATTTTAGCGGGACCCAGTACTTC. Translating gives CASSQDFSGTQYF.

This clonotype came up many times. The chain uses TRBV6-2 or TRBV6-3 and TRBJ2-1, with 12 nucleotides matching TRBD2. The CDR3 contains 18 residues. With V trimmed by 2 bases and J by 2 bases, 7 bases remained unmatched. The germline V gene has CDR1 MNHEY and CDR2 SVGEGT. CDR3 residues: CASSYDPTSGSAYNEQFF. Here the CDR3 DNA reads TGTGCCAGCAGTTACGACCCGACTAGCGGGAGCGCCTACAATGAGCAGTTCTTC.

This clonotype was seen more than once but under ten times. The chain employs TRBV7-2 and TRBJ2-7; D gene unclear. There are 12 residues in the CDR3. Germline V gene sequence: CDR1 SGHTA, CDR2 FQGNSA. The V end was cut by 2 bases, the J end by 1 base, with 3 bases between. CDR3 in DNA: TGTGCCAGCAGCTTAATGTCCTACGAGCAGTACTTC. This encodes CASSLMSYEQYF.

This clonotype was counted only a few times. DNA of the CDR3: TGTGCCACCAGTGAGCCACGGGACAGGCCGAACACCGGGGAGCTGTTTTTT. Translation gives CATSEPRDRPNTGELFF. This rearrangement joins TRBV24-1 to TRBJ2-2; 8 nucleotides agree with TRBD1. J was trimmed by 0 bases and V by 4 bases; bases with no gene match: 6. Germline values: CDR1 KGHDR, CDR2 SFDVKD. The CDR3 extends over 17 amino acids.

The chain carries TRBV12-3 or TRBV12-4 and TRBJ1-4; D is possibly TRBD1 (6 bases). The CDR3 totals 15 residues. The V and J ends lost 1 base and 7 bases respectively, with 13 bases between them. In DNA, the CDR3 is TGTGCCAGCAGTTTAGAGGGACAACTCACTGAAAAACTGTTTTTT. Its translation is CASSLEGQLTEKLFF.

The chain employs TRBV12-3 or TRBV12-4 and TRBJ1-1, with no clear D. Trimming took off 6 bases at V and 7 bases at J, with 12 bases between the two ends. The CDR3 runs 12 residues. CDR3 in amino acids: CASRDAVGEAFF. The CDR3 coding sequence is TGTGCCAGCAGGGACGCCGTAGGTGAAGCTTTCTTT.

In this sample, this clonotype turned up many times. The V gene is TRBV20-1, the J gene TRBJ2-3, with D unresolved. V was trimmed by 0 bases and J by 1 base, leaving 5 bases between them. CDR1 and CDR2 (germline): DFQATT, SNEGSKA (reference sequence). The CDR3 has 13 amino acids. In DNA form, the CDR3 reads TGCAGTGCTAGAGACGAACGCACAGATACGCAGTATTTT. This codes for CSARDERTDTQYF.

In this sample, this clonotype turned up a few times. V and J are TRBV7-2 and TRBJ2-1; unclear D gene. Germline CDR1 reads SGHTA; CDR2 reads FQGNSA. Trimming left V 5 bases short and J 9 bases short, with 11 bases between. This CDR3 comprises 12 residues. The CDR3 DNA reads TGTGCCAGCAGCCCCCCGGGCCCTGAGCAGTTCTTC. It yields the protein CASSPPGPEQFF.

The genes are TRBV7-9 and TRBJ2-3; 12 bases align to TRBD2. Germline CDR1 SEHNR, CDR2 FQNEAQ (reference sequence). The ends lost 3 bases at V and 3 bases at J; junction bases unmatched: 4. The CDR3 length is 16 residues. DNA for the CDR3: TGTGCCAGCAGCTTCCCGACTAGCGGGAGTACAGATACGCAGTATTTT. The encoded protein is CASSFPTSGSTDTQYF.

The V call is TRBV5-5, the J call TRBJ1-1; D unresolved. The CDR3 totals 16 residues. Deletions cut 1 base from V and 2 bases from J, with 15 bases between. Germline V gene sequence: CDR1 SGHKS, CDR2 YYEKEE (reference sequence). The CDR3 reads CASSLRAGRLNTEAFF. The CDR3 DNA sequence: TGTGCCAGCAGCTTGAGGGCCGGCAGACTTAACACTGAAGCTTTCTTT.

This clonotype was seen a handful of times. The V and J genes are TRBV6-5 and TRBJ2-2; D may match TRBD1 or TRBD2 (5 bases each). Deletions cut 6 bases from V and 4 bases from J, with 18 bases between. This CDR3 spans 16 amino acids. CDR1 is MNHEY and CDR2 is SVGAGI in the germline V gene. The CDR3 DNA follows: TGTGCCAGCAGACTAACCGGGACGGACACCACCGGGGAGCTGTTTTTT. This sequence encodes CASRLTGTDTTGELFF.

V usage is TRBV7-8 and J usage is TRBJ2-4, with 9 bases identical to TRBD2. Germline assignment: CDR1 SGHVS and CDR2 FQNEAQ. Losses at the gene ends were 5 bases for V and 5 bases for J; bases not matched to a gene: 13. The CDR3 covers 17 residues. CDR3 amino acids: CASSHGGLAPWENIQYF. CDR3 coding DNA: TGTGCCAGCAGCCACGGGGGACTAGCCCCGTGGGAAAACATTCAGTACTTC.

A few counts support this clonotype. The chain uses TRBV7-9 and TRBJ2-3; TRBD1 or TRBD2 may be the D gene (5 bases each). CDR1 SEHNR and CDR2 FQNEAQ come from the germline V gene (reference sequence). Deletions cut 5 bases from V and 4 bases from J, with 16 bases between. The CDR3 is 15 residues long. The CDR3 loop reads CASSQTGPPSDTQYF. CDR3 nucleotides: TGTGCCAGCAGCCAGACGGGACCACCCTCAGATACGCAGTATTTT.

This clonotype appeared once. The gene calls are TRBV24-1 and TRBJ2-7, with a tentative D call TRBD1 (5 bases). Trimming stripped 7 bases from V and 1 base from J, with 16 bases between. The CDR3 runs 15 residues. Germline CDR1 is KGHDR and CDR2 is SFDVKD. The CDR3 nucleotides read TGTGCCACCAGCTCGGCCACGCGGACATCCTACGAGCAGTACTTC. It translates to CATSSATRTSYEQYF.

This clonotype was seen a few times. This chain joins TRBV13 and TRBJ2-5, with 10 bases identical to TRBD2. Looked up from germline, CDR1 is PRHDT and CDR2 is FYEKMQ (reference sequence). V dropped 3 bases and J dropped 0; count of bases not matched to a gene: 7. The CDR3 runs to 17 residues. The CDR3 loop is CASSFLTSGSYQETQYF. The CDR3 DNA follows: TGTGCCAGCAGCTTCCTGACTAGCGGGTCGTACCAAGAGACCCAGTACTTC.

This clonotype was detected many times. The V gene is TRBV29-1, the J gene TRBJ2-3; D is uncertain. Germline values: CDR1 SQVTM, CDR2 ANQGSEA. With 1 base removed from V and 0 bases from J, the gap between germline ends came to 11 bases. This CDR3 spans 15 amino acids. The chain's CDR3 is CSVEVRWESTDTQYF. The CDR3 DNA is TGCAGCGTTGAAGTACGGTGGGAAAGCACAGATACGCAGTATTTT.

The chain carries TRBV12-3 or TRBV12-4 and TRBJ1-1; D gene unclear. V was pared by 6 bases and J by 1 base, with 12 bases between. The CDR3 length is 14 residues. CDR3 residues: CASSQLAENTEAFF. For the CDR3, the DNA is TGTGCCAGCAGCCAGCTCGCAGAGAACACTGAAGCTTTCTTT.

V gene TRBV15 combines with J gene TRBJ2-7; 7 bases line up with TRBD2. V lost 8 bases to trimming and J lost 5 bases; unmatched junction nucleotides: 12. In germline, CDR1 is LNHNV, CDR2 YYDKDF (reference sequence). This CDR3 has 14 residues. CDR3 bases: TGTGCCACCGGGAGGGACGTGGGGAGGAACGAGCAGTACTTC. Its protein product is CATGRDVGRNEQYF.

This clonotype was observed a few times. The V call is TRBV7-2, the J call TRBJ2-5; 14 positions agree with TRBD2. The CDR3 length is 19 residues. The ends lost 4 bases at V and 6 bases at J; junction bases unmatched: 16. Germline-derived CDR1 and CDR2 are SGHTA and FQGNSA. The CDR3 bases are TGTGCCAGCAGCTCTCATACCGGGACTAGCGGGGGCCTGGGAAAGACCCAGTACTTC. Amino acids: CASSSHTGTSGGLGKTQYF.

Only a few counts were recorded for this clonotype. The chain uses TRBV6-5 and TRBJ2-2; tentative D call: TRBD1 (5 bases). The CDR3 loop spans 17 amino acids. The germline CDR1 and CDR2 sequences are MNHEY and SVGAGI. The V end was cut by 0 bases, the J end by 2 bases, with 13 bases between. In nucleotides, the CDR3 is TGTGCCAGCAGTTACTCGGTTAGGGGATTAAACACCGGGGAGCTGTTTTTT. This sequence encodes CASSYSVRGLNTGELFF.

This clonotype was seen a handful of times. CDR3 nucleotides: TGTGCCACCAGTCTGACAGGGGCCGAGCAGTTCTTC. Its translation: CATSLTGAEQFF. The chain couples TRBV24-1 to TRBJ2-1; 8 bases are shared with TRBD1. The CDR3 contains 12 residues. Germline V gene data show CDR1 as KGHDR and CDR2 as SFDVKD. The junction had 4 bases not matched to a gene; V was cut back by 6 bases and J by 10 bases.